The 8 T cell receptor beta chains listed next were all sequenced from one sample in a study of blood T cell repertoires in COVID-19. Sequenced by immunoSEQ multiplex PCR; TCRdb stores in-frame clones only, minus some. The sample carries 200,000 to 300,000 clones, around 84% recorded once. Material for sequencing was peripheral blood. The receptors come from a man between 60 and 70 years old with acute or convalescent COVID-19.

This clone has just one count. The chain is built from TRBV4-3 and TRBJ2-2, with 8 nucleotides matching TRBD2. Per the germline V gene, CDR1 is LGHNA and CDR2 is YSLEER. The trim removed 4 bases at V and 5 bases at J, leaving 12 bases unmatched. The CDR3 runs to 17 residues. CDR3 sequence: CASSPRGVREGTGELFF. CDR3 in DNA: TGCGCCAGCAGCCCGAGGGGGGTACGGGAGGGTACCGGGGAGCTGTTTTTT.

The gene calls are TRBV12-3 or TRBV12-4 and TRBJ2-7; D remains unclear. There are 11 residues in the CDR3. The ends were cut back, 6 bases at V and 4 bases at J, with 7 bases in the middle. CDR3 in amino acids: CASSNRYEQYF. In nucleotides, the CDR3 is TGTGCCAGCAGCAATAGATACGAGCAGTACTTC.

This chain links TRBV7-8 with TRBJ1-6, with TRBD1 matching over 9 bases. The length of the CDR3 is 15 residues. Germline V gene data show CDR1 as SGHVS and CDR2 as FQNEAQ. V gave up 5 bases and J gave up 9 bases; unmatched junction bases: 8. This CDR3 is CASSLISGQGSPLHF. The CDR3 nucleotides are TGTGCCAGCAGCCTCATATCGGGACAGGGTTCACCCCTCCACTTT.

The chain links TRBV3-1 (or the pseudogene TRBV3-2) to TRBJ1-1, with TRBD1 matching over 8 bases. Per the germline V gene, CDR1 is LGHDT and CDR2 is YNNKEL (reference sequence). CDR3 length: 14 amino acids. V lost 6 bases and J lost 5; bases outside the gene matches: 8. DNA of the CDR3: TGTGCCAGCAGATTTAGGACAGGGAGTACTGAAGCTTTCTTT. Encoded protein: CASRFRTGSTEAFF.

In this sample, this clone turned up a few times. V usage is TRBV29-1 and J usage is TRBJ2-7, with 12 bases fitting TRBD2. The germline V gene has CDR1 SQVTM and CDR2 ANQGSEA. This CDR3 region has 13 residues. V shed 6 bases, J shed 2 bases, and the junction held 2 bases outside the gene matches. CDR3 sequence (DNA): TGCAGCGTAGGACTAGCGGGAACCTACGAGCAGTACTTC. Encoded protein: CSVGLAGTYEQYF.

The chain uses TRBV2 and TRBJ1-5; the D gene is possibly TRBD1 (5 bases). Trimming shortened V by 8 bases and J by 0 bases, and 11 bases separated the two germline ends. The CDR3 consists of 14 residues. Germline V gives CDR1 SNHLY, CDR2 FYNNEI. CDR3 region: CASGAGYSNQPQHF. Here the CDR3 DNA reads TGTGCCAGCGGGGCGGGATATAGCAATCAGCCCCAGCATTTT.

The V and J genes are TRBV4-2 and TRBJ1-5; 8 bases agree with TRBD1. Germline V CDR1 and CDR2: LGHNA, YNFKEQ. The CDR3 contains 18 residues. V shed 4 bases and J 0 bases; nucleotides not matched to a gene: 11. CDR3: CASSPLSGTGYSNQPQHF. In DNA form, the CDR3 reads TGTGCCAGCAGCCCACTTTCCGGGACAGGTTATAGCAATCAGCCCCAGCATTTT.

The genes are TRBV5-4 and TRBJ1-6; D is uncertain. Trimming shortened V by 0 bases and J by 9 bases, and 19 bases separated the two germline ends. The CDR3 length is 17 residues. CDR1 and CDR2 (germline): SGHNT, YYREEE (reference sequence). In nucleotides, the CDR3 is TGTGCCAGCAGCTTGGCCCTGAGGGCCCAAGCAGGTTCACCCCTCCACTTT. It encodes CASSLALRAQAGSPLHF. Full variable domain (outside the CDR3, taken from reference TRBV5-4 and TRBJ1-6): ETGVTQSPTHLIKTRGQQVTLRCSSQSGHNTVSWYQQALGQGPQFIFQYYREEENGRGNFPPRFSGLQFPNYSSELNVNALELDDSALYLCASSLALRAQAGSPLHFGNGTRLTVT.